The source of this T cell receptor (beta chain) is a study of human T cells and chemical hapten exposure. From whole blood left unfractionated, total RNA was extracted. This clonotype was observed many times. The CDR3 is made up of 18 amino acids. Germline V gene data show CDR1 as SGHRS and CDR2 as YFSETQ. Trimming shortened V by 0 bases and J by 7 bases, and 25 bases separated the two germline ends. What the library attached to individual cDNA molecules were unique molecular identifiers. As originally analysed: Sampled TCR counts reached a median of roughly 90,000 per sample, with values ranging from roughly 20,000 to 700,000. MiXCR was run by TCRdb on the 5' RACE reads, yielding one entry per CDR3 protein. The V and J calls were determined by TCRdb, not by the authors. The sample has some 150,000 distinct CDR3 sequences; 3.5% to 5% are singletons.

The TCR comes from a female donor in good health. This chain links TRBV5-1 with TRBJ1-1, with a weak D call TRBD1 (5 bases). CDR3 nucleotide sequence: TGCGCCAGCAGCTTGGGCCGGGACCGGGGTCGGGTGATCATTGAAGCTTTCTTT. This encodes CASSLGRDRGRVIIEAFF.